This entry lists 19 T cell receptor beta chains sequenced from one sample in a study of PD-1 blockade in classical Hodgkin lymphoma. The time point denotes: cycle 4 day 1 (C4D1), after 5 to 7 weeks of nivolumab. Exposure to brentuximab vedotin varied, and each patient had relapsed following autologous stem cell transplantation. With magnetic negative selection, CD4+ T cells were purified from PBMCs that had been thawed. Method: immunoSEQ multiplex PCR; TCRdb's copy keeps in-frame clones and lacks some. Of tens of thousands of clones in the sample, around 80% were seen once. This specimen was CD4+ T cells from blood, taken before the fourth cycle of nivolumab. The receptors were sampled from a human donor with classical Hodgkin lymphoma.

The chain combines TRBV7-9 with TRBJ1-5; D perhaps matches TRBD1 (6 bases). V lost 5 bases to trimming and J lost 3 bases, with 11 bases between them. The CDR3 has 14 amino acids. Germline values: CDR1 SEHNR, CDR2 FQNEAQ (reference sequence). The CDR3 spells CASSTQGPNQPQHF. Written as DNA, the CDR3 is TGTGCCAGCAGCACCCAGGGGCCCAATCAGCCCCAGCATTTT.

The CDR3 DNA sequence: TGTGCCAGCAGCTTAGCGGTCATGTTGACGGAAGGCTACACCTTC. Its protein product is CASSLAVMLTEGYTF. The gene calls are TRBV7-9 and TRBJ1-2; no reliable D call. Germline V gene data show CDR1 as SEHNR and CDR2 as FQNEAQ (reference sequence). This CDR3 is built from 15 residues. V was cut by 0 bases and J by 8 bases, with 16 bases left in between.

The genes are TRBV27 and TRBJ1-2; no firm D call. Trimming stripped 2 bases from V and 5 bases from J, with 9 bases between. CDR1 MNHEY and CDR2 SMNVEV come from the germline V gene (reference sequence). There are 13 residues in the CDR3. The CDR3 reads CASSLRQHYGYTF. The DNA of the CDR3 is TGTGCCAGCAGTTTAAGGCAGCATTATGGCTACACCTTC.

The gene calls are TRBV7-6 and TRBJ2-7; D uncertain. CDR3 length: 14 amino acids. Germline V gives CDR1 SGHVS, CDR2 FNYEAQ. Trimming left V 2 bases short and J 2 bases short, with 10 bases between. CDR3 residues: CASSLMYSTYEQYF. CDR3 in DNA: TGTGCCAGCAGCTTAATGTACAGTACCTACGAGCAGTACTTC.

The V gene is TRBV7-2, the J gene TRBJ2-7, with D tentatively TRBD2 (6 bases). The V and J ends lost 3 bases and 3 bases respectively, with 15 bases between them. The CDR3 has 15 residues. The V gene's germline CDR1 is SGHTA and CDR2 FQGNSA. CDR3 protein: CASSFSPGRNYEQYF. The DNA of the CDR3 is TGTGCCAGCAGCTTTAGCCCAGGGAGGAACTACGAGCAGTACTTC.

V usage is TRBV7-2 and J usage is TRBJ1-2, with D possibly matching TRBD1 (6 bases). Deletions cut 6 bases from V and 3 bases from J, with 17 bases between. This CDR3 has 15 residues. The germline gives CDR1 SGHTA, CDR2 FQGNSA. For the CDR3, the DNA is TGTGCCAGCAGACACCCCCTGGGGGCGGACTATGGCTACACCTTC. Encoded protein: CASRHPLGADYGYTF.

The chain links TRBV6-5 to TRBJ2-7; no definite D call. The CDR3 totals 11 residues. Trimming stripped 6 bases from V and 7 bases from J, with 10 bases between. Germline V gene sequence: CDR1 MNHEY, CDR2 SVGAGI. Here the CDR3 DNA reads TGTGCCAGCAGCTCGATGGGGGAGCAGTACTTC. This encodes CASSSMGEQYF.

The chain combines TRBV27 with TRBJ2-1; tentative D call: TRBD2 (6 bases). V lost 6 bases to trimming and J lost 7 bases, with 13 bases between them. CDR3 size: 13 residues. CDR1 MNHEY and CDR2 SMNVEV come from the germline V gene (reference sequence). The DNA for the CDR3 is TGTGCCAGCAGAACTAGGGGACTTAATGAGCAGTTCTTC. The encoded protein is CASRTRGLNEQFF.

V is TRBV6-5 and J is TRBJ2-1, with a weak D call TRBD2 (5 bases). The CDR3 has 14 amino acids. The V gene lost 2 bases and the J gene lost 5 bases, with 10 bases spanning the gap. Germline V gene lookup returns CDR1 MNHEY and CDR2 SVGAGI. The chain's CDR3 is CASSYPGSHNEQFF. As DNA, the CDR3 is TGTGCCAGCAGTTACCCTGGGAGCCACAATGAGCAGTTCTTC.

This clone was observed a few times. This chain joins TRBV18 and TRBJ1-6, with 9 bases aligning to TRBD1. V trimming: 3 bases; J trimming: 8 bases; junction bases outside the gene matches: 2. This CDR3 spans 14 amino acids. In germline, CDR1 is KGHSH, CDR2 LQKENI. For the CDR3, the DNA is TGTGCCAGCTCACCGGGACAGGGAGATTCACCCCTCCACTTT. This gives the protein CASSPGQGDSPLHF.

The table lists this clone with a few counts. This chain connects TRBV5-1 to TRBJ1-2, with D hard to call. In germline, CDR1 is SGHRS, CDR2 YFSETQ. The CDR3 is 14 residues long. V was clipped by 0 bases and J by 1 base, with 7 bases between them. In DNA, the CDR3 is TGCGCCAGCAGCTTGGGGCAGATTAACTATGGCTACACCTTC. Its translation: CASSLGQINYGYTF.

The chain carries TRBV4-3 and TRBJ1-5; D unresolved. Trimming cost V 1 base and J 6 bases, with 13 bases left between them. Germline CDR1 LGHNA, CDR2 YSLEER. The CDR3 loop spans 15 amino acids. This CDR3 reads CASSQGGRDSQPQHF. For the CDR3, the DNA is TGCGCCAGCAGCCAAGGCGGAAGGGATAGTCAGCCCCAGCATTTT.

V gene TRBV10-3 combines with J gene TRBJ1-1, with D possibly being TRBD1 (5 bases). The CDR3 is 15 amino acids. V lost 7 bases and J lost 1, with 16 bases in between. The germline CDR1 and CDR2 sequences are ENHRY and SYGVKD. Written as DNA, the CDR3 is TGTGCCATCACCGAGAGGGGTTTCGGGAACACTGAAGCTTTCTTT. This sequence encodes CAITERGFGNTEAFF.

J is TRBJ2-7 and V is TRBV28; 11 bases align to TRBD1. The CDR3 runs 15 residues. J was trimmed by 9 bases and V by 3 bases; bases with no gene match: 10. Germline assignment: CDR1 MDHEN and CDR2 SYDVKM. In nucleotides, the CDR3 is TGTGCCAGCAGTTTTGCCGGGACAGGGGGGTTTGGGCAGTACTTC. It is translated as CASSFAGTGGFGQYF. The full variable domain, its missing parts supplied by reference TRBV28 and TRBJ2-7, is DVKVTQSSRYLVKRTGEKVFLECVQDMDHENMFWYRQDPGLGLRLIYFSYDVKMKEKGDIPEGYSVSREKKERFSLILESASTNQTSMYLCASSFAGTGGFGQYFGPGTRLTVT.

This clone was seen more than once but under ten times. V gene TRBV29-1 combines with J gene TRBJ1-2, with a possible D match to TRBD1 (6 bases). This CDR3 has 12 amino acids. V dropped 4 bases and J dropped 2 bases, with 8 bases sitting between them. Germline lookup yields CDR1 SQVTM and CDR2 ANQGSEA. CDR3 residues: CSVGTGNYGYTF. DNA for the CDR3: TGCAGCGTTGGAACAGGGAACTATGGCTACACCTTC.

With respect to this clone: Other DNA sequences in this sample translate to the same CDR3. The J gene is TRBJ1-1, the V gene TRBV10-3; D call uncertain. The V gene's germline CDR1 is ENHRY and CDR2 SYGVKD. The CDR3 totals 13 residues. V was pared by 5 bases and J by 0 bases, with 7 bases between. The CDR3 loop reads CAISLYMNTEAFF. The CDR3 region has the DNA TGTGCCATCAGTCTCTACATGAACACTGAAGCTTTCTTT.

This chain joins TRBV15 and TRBJ1-5; D not resolved. This CDR3 is 12 amino acids long. CDR1 and CDR2 (germline): LNHNV, YYDKDF (reference sequence). The germline V and J ends were trimmed by 3 bases and 7 bases, with 7 bases remaining between them. The CDR3 is CATSRFEQPQHF. DNA of the CDR3: TGTGCCACCAGCAGGTTCGAACAGCCCCAGCATTTT.

The rearrangement joins TRBV6-6 to TRBJ1-1, with 8 positions matching TRBD1. There are 14 residues in the CDR3. CDR1 MNHNY and CDR2 SVGAGI come from the germline V gene (reference sequence). With 0 bases clipped from V and 11 bases from J, the junction kept 8 bases outside the gene matches. The chain's CDR3 is CASSYSYDRGEAFF. The DNA of the CDR3 is TGTGCCAGCAGTTACTCCTATGACAGGGGCGAGGCTTTCTTT.

V and J are TRBV28 and TRBJ1-1; tentative D call: TRBD1 (6 bases). There are 14 residues in the CDR3. V was shortened by 6 bases and J by 0 bases, with 11 bases between the two germline ends. Germline assignment: CDR1 MDHEN and CDR2 SYDVKM. The CDR3 sequence: CASRTQGLNTEAFF. CDR3 sequence (DNA): TGTGCCAGCAGGACACAGGGACTGAACACTGAAGCTTTCTTT.